This T cell receptor beta chain was identified during a study of T cell responses to AZD1222 COVID-19 vaccine. Overall study results and limits: Females outnumbered males among donors, who were mostly white British; clonal diversity was possibly underestimated. At baseline, just five to seven AZD1222 recipients tested seropositive. Scientists sampled the repertoires only once the peak T cell response had passed. Receipt of two AZD1222 doses was followed by a rise in Spike-specific TCR breadth and depth.

On this clone: Its target is not known.

Produced via immunoSEQ multiplex PCR; TCRdb's table is partial and in-frame only. This sample yields about 150,000 clones, of which about nine tenths are seen a single time; over 1.5% belongs to the top ten. This CDR3 has 16 residues. The trim removed 4 bases at V and 0 bases at J, leaving 8 bases unmatched. Looked up from germline, CDR1 is SGHKS and CDR2 is YYEKEE (reference sequence). The TCR originated in an adult in good health. This rearrangement joins TRBV5-5 to TRBJ2-3, with 7 bases matching TRBD1. The specimen was peripheral blood, collected on day 0 of AZD1222 vaccination. CDR3 loop: CASSNQPGQSTDTQYF. CDR3 nucleotides: TGTGCCAGCAGCAACCAGCCGGGACAGAGCACAGATACGCAGTATTTT.